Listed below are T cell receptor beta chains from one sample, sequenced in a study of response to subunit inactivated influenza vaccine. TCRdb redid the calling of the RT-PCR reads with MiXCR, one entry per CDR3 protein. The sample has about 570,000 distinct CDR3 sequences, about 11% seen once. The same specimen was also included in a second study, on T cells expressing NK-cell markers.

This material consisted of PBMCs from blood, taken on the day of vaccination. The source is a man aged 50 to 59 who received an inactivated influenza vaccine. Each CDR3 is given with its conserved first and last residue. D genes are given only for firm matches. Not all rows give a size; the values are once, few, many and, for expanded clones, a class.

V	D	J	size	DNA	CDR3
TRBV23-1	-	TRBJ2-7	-	TGCGCCAGCCCGCTAGAGGGACCACACGAGCAGTACTTC	CASPLEGPHEQYF
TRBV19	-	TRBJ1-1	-	TGTGCCAGTAGTATATTCGGGACGGGCAGCACTGAAGCTTTCTTT	CASSIFGTGSTEAFF
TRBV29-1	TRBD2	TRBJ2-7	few	TGCAGCGTTGTCGTACTAGCGGGATCGGCCGAGCAGTACTTC	CSVVVLAGSAEQYF
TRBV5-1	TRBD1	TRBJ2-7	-	TGCGCCAGCAGCCCCCAGGGGGTCCTAAGCTCCTACGAGCAGTACTTC	CASSPQGVLSSYEQYF
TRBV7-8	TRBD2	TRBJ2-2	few	TGTGCCAGCAGCTTAGCGACTAGCGGGATCACCGGGGAGCTGTTTTTT	CASSLATSGITGELFF
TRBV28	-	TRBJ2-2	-	TGTGCCAGCAAAATACTCGGGGAGTACACCGGGGAGCTGTTTTTT	CASKILGEYTGELFF
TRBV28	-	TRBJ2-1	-	TGTGCCAGCACAACATCGTGGCGGGCCGGGGTCGATGAGCAGTTCTTC	CASTTSWRAGVDEQFF
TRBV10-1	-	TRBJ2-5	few	TGCGCCACACGGCGCGGGGGCCAAAGACAAGAGACCCAGTACTTC	CATRRGGQRQETQYF
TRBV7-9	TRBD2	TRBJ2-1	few	TGTGCCAGCAGCTTCGCGACTAGCGGGAGCGGAGCGGCGCAGTTCTTC	CASSFATSGSGAAQFF
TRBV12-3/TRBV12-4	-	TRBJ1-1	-	TGTGCCAGCAGTTTCGTGGCAGCGAACACTGAAGCTTTCTTT	CASSFVAANTEAFF
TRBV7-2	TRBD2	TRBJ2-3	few	TGTGCCAGCAGCTCCGGGACTAAATTCCTCTCGCAGTATTTT	CASSSGTKFLSQYF
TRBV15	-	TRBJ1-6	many	TGTGCCACCAGCAGAGATAGGCAGCCTAATTCACCCCTCCACTTT	CATSRDRQPNSPLHF
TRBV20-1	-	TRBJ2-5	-	TGCAGTGCTGGACCTAGGACGGAAGAGACCCAGTACTTC	CSAGPRTEETQYF
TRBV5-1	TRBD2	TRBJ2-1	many	TGCGCCAGCAGCTTGGAGGTTAGCGGGAGATACAATGAGCAGTTCTTC	CASSLEVSGRYNEQFF
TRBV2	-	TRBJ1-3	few	TGTGCCAGCAGTGGACCGACCTTACATGGAAACACCATATATTTT	CASSGPTLHGNTIYF
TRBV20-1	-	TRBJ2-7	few	TGCAGTGCTAACGCAGGTCTTTCCTACGAGCAGTACTTC	CSANAGLSYEQYF
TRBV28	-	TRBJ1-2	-	TGTGCCAGCAGCACCCGATATGGGTATGGCTACACCTTC	CASSTRYGYGYTF
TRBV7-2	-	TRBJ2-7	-	TGTGCCAGCAGCTCAAGACTTTCTCTGGGGCAGTACTTC	CASSSRLSLGQYF
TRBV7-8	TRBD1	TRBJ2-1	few	TGTGCCAGCAGCTACCGACCGGGACAGGGGCCCTATGAGCAGTTCTTC	CASSYRPGQGPYEQFF
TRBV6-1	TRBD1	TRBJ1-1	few	TGTGCCAGCAGACCGACAGGGGATCGGACTGAAGCTTTCTTT	CASRPTGDRTEAFF
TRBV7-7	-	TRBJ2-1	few	TGTGCCAGCAGCTTATCGGAGGGGATGCGGGGTGAGCAGTTCTTC	CASSLSEGMRGEQFF
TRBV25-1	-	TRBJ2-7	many	TGTGCCAGCAGTGACGGGACGACCTACGAGCAGTACTTC	CASSDGTTYEQYF
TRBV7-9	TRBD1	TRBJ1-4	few	TGTGCCAGCAGACTACAGGGGGCTAATGAAAAACTGTTTTTT	CASRLQGANEKLFF
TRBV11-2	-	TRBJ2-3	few	TGTGCCAGCAGCTTACCCAGGGCCAGACTACCTGACTTTAACACAGATACGCAGTATTTT	CASSLPRARLPDFNTDTQYF
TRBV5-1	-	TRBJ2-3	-	TGCGCCAGCAGCCGCACGGGGACCTACACAGATACGCAGTATTTT	CASSRTGTYTDTQYF
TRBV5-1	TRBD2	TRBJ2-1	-	TGCGCCAGCAGCCCCGGGCTGAGGGGAGGGTCCTACAATGAGCAGTTCTTC	CASSPGLRGGSYNEQFF